This TCR beta chain emerged from a study of CDR3 diversity in severe acne. CDR3 size: 14 residues. The trim removed 5 bases at V and 4 bases at J, leaving 6 bases unmatched. Per germline, CDR1 SGHVS and CDR2 FQNEAQ. TCRdb re-derived calls from the PCR reads in MiXCR, one entry per CDR3 protein. The sample contains more than 70,000 distinct CDR3 sequences, about 48% of which appear only once. The V and J genes are TRBV7-8 and TRBJ2-7, with 9 positions matching TRBD1. The sequence derives from a male donor in good health, serving as a control. The specimen was blood. In DNA form, the CDR3 reads TGTGCCAGCAGCCATACGGGACAGGGTTACGAGCAGTACTTC. Translated: CASSHTGQGYEQYF.